Following are 20 T cell receptor beta chains from one sample sequenced in a study of T cells in women clearing cervical HPV infection. TCRdb keeps only in-frame clones here, not all; method: immunoSEQ multiplex PCR. The table lists about 15,000 clones. Sequenced material: blood buffy coat. These receptor sequences come from a woman aged 18 to 75 with a cervical HPV16 infection that either progressed to CIN3+ or cleared (not recorded which).

As to this clone: Read data end 3 residues before the CDR3 end; the end is taken from the germline J gene. This rearrangement joins TRBV5-1 to TRBJ1-1; 7 bases agree with TRBD1. The CDR3 is 14 residues long. J gave up 4 bases and V 4 bases, and 7 bases lay outside the gene matches. Per the germline V gene, CDR1 is SGHRS and CDR2 is YFSETQ. CDR3 amino acids: CASSRDSRSTEAFF. Partial CDR3 DNA: TGCGCCAGCAGCCGGGACAGCCGATCCACTGAA.

In the case of this clone: Sequencing ends 3 residues short of the CDR3 end; the germline J gene provides the rest. This chain uses TRBV4-1 with TRBJ2-3; TRBD2 agrees at 9 bases. The CDR3 is made up of 15 amino acids. Germline V gene data show CDR1 as MGHRA and CDR2 as YSYEKL. The V segment lost 1 base and the J segment 2 bases; nucleotides outside the gene matches: 1. The CDR3 region is CASSQVAGDTDTQYF. CDR3 DNA (partial): TGCGCCAGCAGCCAAGTAGCGGGAGACACAGATACG.

Comments on this clone: The read comes to an end 3 residues before the CDR3 does, leaving the germline J gene to fill in the end. The V call is TRBV2, the J call TRBJ2-5, with 7 bases that match TRBD1. Losses at the gene ends were 0 bases for V and 7 bases for J; bases not matched to a gene: 17. Germline V lookup: CDR1 SNHLY, CDR2 FYNNEI. The CDR3 runs to 18 residues. Incomplete CDR3 DNA: TGTGCCAGCAGTGAAGCGGGCCACAGGGGTTCGTTCGAGGCGACC. Protein product: CASSEAGHRGSFEAT. The entire CDR3 is CASSEAGHRGSFEATQYF.

About this clone itself: The read falls 3 residues short of the CDR3 end, and the missing part is taken from the germline J gene. The chain uses TRBV9 and TRBJ1-1; D is uncertain. V lost 4 bases and J lost 4, with 8 bases in between. The CDR3 has 12 amino acids. In germline, CDR1 is SGDLS, CDR2 YYNGEE. The CDR3 DNA, read in part, is TGTGCCAGCAGCCGATACGGCACTGAA. Encoded protein: CASSRYGTE. The CDR3 as a whole reads CASSRYGTEAFF. The whole variable domain, filled in from reference TRBV9 and TRBJ1-1, reads DSGVTQTPKHLITATGQRVTLRCSPRSGDLSVYWYQQSLDQGLQFLIQYYNGEERAKGNILERFSAQQFPDLHSELNLSSLELGDSALYFCASSRYGTEAFFGQGTRLTVV.

Note on this clone: The read terminates 3 residues before the CDR3 end, so the remaining end is supplied by the germline J gene. The V and J genes are TRBV20-1 and TRBJ2-5; the match to TRBD2 covers 9 bases. Germline V gene sequence: CDR1 DFQATT, CDR2 SNEGSKA (reference sequence). V gave up 3 bases and J gave up 3 bases; unmatched junction bases: 2. The CDR3 loop spans 13 amino acids. Incomplete CDR3 DNA: TGCAGTGCTAGGGTAGCGGGGGAAGAGACC. As protein: CSARVAGEET. In full, the CDR3 is CSARVAGEETQYF.

With respect to this clone: The read finishes 3 residues shy of the CDR3 end, and the germline J gene is used to complete it. V is TRBV3-1 (or the pseudogene TRBV3-2) and J is TRBJ2-7; D is perhaps TRBD1 (6 bases). V gave up 4 bases and J gave up 5 bases, with 15 bases separating them. This CDR3 has 14 amino acids. Germline CDR1 and CDR2: LGHDT and YNNKEL (reference sequence). CDR3: CASSPLRKGDEQYF. CDR3 DNA, as far as it was read: TGTGCCAGCAGCCCCTTAAGAAAGGGGGACGAG.

Concerning this clone: The read halts 3 residues ahead of the CDR3 end, with the missing end drawn from the germline J gene. This rearrangement joins TRBV20-1 to TRBJ1-4; D may be TRBD1 (5 bases). Trimming cost V 3 bases and J 10 bases, with 15 bases left between them. The CDR3 sequence is 13 residues long. Germline V gene sequence: CDR1 DFQATT, CDR2 SNEGSKA (reference sequence). The CDR3 loop reads CSARSGAEGKLFF. The DNA read from the CDR3 is TGCAGTGCTAGGAGTGGGGCGGAGGGAAAA.

Worth noting for this clone: The read falls 3 residues short of the CDR3 end, and the missing part is taken from the germline J gene. The rearrangement uses TRBV4-1 and TRBJ2-7; 9 nucleotides line up with TRBD1. CDR1 is MGHRA and CDR2 is YSYEKL in the germline V gene. J lost 6 bases, V lost 6 bases, and 18 bases had no gene match. The length of the CDR3 is 17 residues. CDR3 bases read: TGCGCCAGCAGTCCTCAGGTGTCTGGACAGGGGCGCCCCGAG. Protein sequence: CASSPQVSGQGRPE. The entire CDR3 protein is CASSPQVSGQGRPEQYF.

The chain's CDR3 is CSVMRQGDTEAFF. The CDR3 DNA, read in part, is TGCAGCGTTATGAGACAGGGCGACACTGAA. The chain recombines TRBV29-1 with TRBJ1-1; 7 nucleotides match TRBD1. The CDR3 goes on 3 residues after the read ends, and that part is filled in from the germline J gene. The trim removed 5 bases at V and 3 bases at J, leaving 6 bases unmatched. Germline loops: CDR1 SQVTM, CDR2 ANQGSEA. The CDR3 spans 13 residues.

Concerning this clone: The read ends 3 residues before the CDR3 terminus; that terminus is restored from the germline J gene. The rearrangement links TRBV7-2 to TRBJ1-2; TRBD1 is a possible D gene (6 bases). Germline values: CDR1 SGHTA, CDR2 FQGNSA. The CDR3 sequence is 14 residues long. The CDR3 is CASSKPTGRKGYTF. CDR3 DNA (partial): TGTGCCAGCAGTAAACCTACAGGGAGGAAAGGC.

Comment on this clone: The read comes to an end 3 residues before the CDR3 does, leaving the germline J gene to fill in the end. V gene TRBV27 combines with J gene TRBJ2-7; D gene ambiguous. This CDR3 has 13 residues. Trimming left V 2 bases short and J 2 bases short, with 7 bases between. Germline lookup yields CDR1 MNHEY and CDR2 SMNVEV (reference sequence). The CDR3 sequence is CASSLGQPYEQYF. CDR3 DNA (partial): TGTGCCAGCAGTTTAGGGCAGCCCTACGAG.

Turning to this clone: The read comes to an end 3 residues before the CDR3 does, leaving the germline J gene to fill in the end. The rearrangement uses TRBV12-5 and TRBJ2-1; 9 positions agree with TRBD2. After removal of 6 bases from V and 0 bases from J, the junction contained 9 bases not matched to a gene. CDR1 is LGHNT, CDR2 FRNRAP, per germline. The CDR3 is made up of 17 amino acids. The CDR3: CASGLRLAESSYNEQFF. CDR3 bases read: TGTGCTAGTGGCCTACGACTAGCGGAAAGCTCCTACAATGAG.

CDR3 bases read: TGCAGTGCTAGTGCGGGGGGGCGCGTTGGC. Protein sequence: CSASAGGRVG. The CDR3 in full is CSASAGGRVGYTF. The chain uses TRBV20-1 and TRBJ1-2, with TRBD1 as a possible D gene (6 bases). Sequencing ends 3 residues short of the CDR3 end; the germline J gene provides the rest. The CDR3 is made up of 13 amino acids. The V gene's germline CDR1 is DFQATT and CDR2 SNEGSKA (reference sequence). The ends were cut back, 3 bases at V and 7 bases at J, with 15 bases in the middle.

Points on this clone: The read halts 3 residues ahead of the CDR3 end, with the missing end drawn from the germline J gene. This chain uses TRBV20-1 with TRBJ1-2, with TRBD1 matching 8 bases. Looked up from germline, CDR1 is DFQATT and CDR2 is SNEGSKA (reference sequence). CDR3 length equals 13 residues. Germline trimming cut 6 bases from V and 4 bases from J; bases unmatched to any gene: 7. This CDR3 is CSAPTGDGYGYTF. The sequenced CDR3 bases are TGCAGTGCGCCGACAGGGGACGGCTATGGC.

On this clone: The DNA ends 3 residues before the CDR3 does, and the rest of the CDR3 is filled in from the germline J gene. The rearrangement links TRBV14 to TRBJ2-3; 8 bases map to TRBD2. After removal of 8 bases from V and 3 bases from J, the junction contained 7 bases not matched to a gene. This CDR3 is 14 amino acids long. The V gene's germline CDR1 is SGHDN and CDR2 FVKESK. The sequenced part of the CDR3 DNA is TGTGCCAGCTCGCCAGCGGGAGTGACAGATACG. It specifies CASSPAGVTDT. The whole CDR3 sequence reads CASSPAGVTDTQYF.

Details on this clone: The read gets to within 3 residues of the CDR3 end, and the germline J gene fills in the rest. The chain uses TRBV20-1 and TRBJ2-7; the D gene is possibly TRBD1 (6 bases). The CDR3 is 12 residues long. Trimming shortened V by 8 bases and J by 1 base, and 12 bases separated the two germline ends. Germline V CDR1 and CDR2: DFQATT, SNEGSKA (reference sequence). CDR3 DNA, as far as it was read: TGCAGTACTACAGGGACATCCTACGAG. As protein: CSTTGTSYE. The whole CDR3 protein reads CSTTGTSYEQYF.

This clone is deemed medium-sized by its frequency. The CDR3 spells CASSLAHTSGGNEQFF. The DNA read from the CDR3 is TGTGCCAGCAGCTTAGCCCACACTAGCGGGGGCAATGAG. The chain joins TRBV7-8 to TRBJ2-1; 11 positions match TRBD2. The CDR3 end is not reached by the read, which stops 3 residues before it; the germline J gene fills it in. This CDR3 region has 16 residues. CDR1 and CDR2 from the germline V gene are SGHVS and FQNEAQ. J was trimmed by 6 bases and V by 0 bases; bases with no gene match: 4.

As regards this clone: Compared with germline, one end of the junction differs, possibly owing to a read error. The read falls 3 residues short of the CDR3 end, and the missing part is taken from the germline J gene. J is TRBJ1-5 and V is TRBV20-1; maybe TRBD1 (5 bases). Germline V lookup: CDR1 DFQATT, CDR2 SNEGSKA (reference sequence). The CDR3 is made up of 15 amino acids. This CDR3 reads CSARDEGLWNQPQHF. The CDR3 bases that were read are TGCAGTGCAAGAGATGAGGGGCTCTGGAATCAGCCC.

About this clone itself: The sequence runs out 3 residues before the end of the CDR3; the remainder is reconstructed from the germline J gene. The chain carries TRBV5-1 and TRBJ1-3; no clear D. V was cut by 5 bases and J by 2 bases, with 17 bases left in between. The germline gives CDR1 SGHRS, CDR2 YFSETQ. The CDR3 covers 16 residues. The chain's CDR3 is CASSVLAGITGNTIYF. Incomplete CDR3 DNA: TGCGCCAGCAGTGTCCTAGCAGGAATCACTGGAAACACC.

This clone is deemed large (0.1 to 1%) by its frequency. The read falls 3 residues short of the CDR3 end, and the missing part is taken from the germline J gene. The V gene is TRBV14, the J gene TRBJ2-7; no clear D gene. Germline V gives CDR1 SGHDN, CDR2 FVKESK. V was pared by 0 bases and J by 2 bases, with 11 bases between. The CDR3 is made up of 15 amino acids. The CDR3 DNA, read in part, is TGTGCCAGCAGCCAAGAGGCAGGTTCTACCTACGAG. Translated, it gives CASSQEAGSTYE. The CDR3, in full, reads CASSQEAGSTYEQYF.